This T cell receptor (beta chain) was found in a study of long-term antiretroviral therapy in people with HIV. Study results and limitations: Blood dating 2004 to 2017 may reflect older ART regimens. Post-ART, diversity grew, though it stayed under transplant donor control levels. Clones expanded before ART dominated the repertoire at all time points.

The CDR3 has 13 residues. With 8 bases removed from V and 1 base from J, the gap between germline ends came to 10 bases. Germline V gene sequence: CDR1 LNHDA, CDR2 SQIVND (reference sequence). Details on this clone: Antigen: not known.

A v3.0 immunoSEQ assay was performed at survey level. The protocol was immunoSEQ multiplex PCR, while the TCRdb copy is restricted to in-frame clones and leaves out a portion. Among some 2,500 clones, about four fifths were seen once, and the ten largest hold over 6.5%. Each HIV participant was treated in the United States. The chain links TRBV19 to TRBJ2-3, with D tentatively TRBD1 (5 bases). The sample here was unsorted PBMCs, taken 0.4 years before starting antiretroviral therapy. This receptor was identified in a woman in her forties with HIV. CDR3 sequence (DNA): TGTGCCAGTCGCGGACACGGCACAGATACGCAGTATTTT. Its protein product is CASRGHGTDTQYF. The full variable domain, rest sourced from reference TRBV19 and TRBJ2-3, is DGGITQSPKYLFRKEGQNVTLSCEQNLNHDAMYWYRQDPGQGLRLIYYSQIVNDFQKGDIAEGYSVSREKKESFPLTVTSAQKNPTAFYLCASRGHGTDTQYFGPGTRLTVL.